What follows describes a single T cell receptor beta chain. This entry is derived from a study of OX40 agonist ivuxolimab in advanced cancers. The germline gives CDR1 SQVTM, CDR2 ANQGSEA. The ends were cut back, 5 bases at V and 2 bases at J, with 11 bases in the middle. The CDR3 sequence is 13 residues long. Data came from immunoSEQ multiplex PCR; TCRdb stores just in-frame clones and leaves some out. The table includes about 70,000 clones, 85% to 90% detected once. The TCR comes from an adult with an advanced solid tumor such as melanoma, head and neck, liver or kidney cancer. The chain combines TRBV29-1 with TRBJ2-3; tentative D call: TRBD2 (6 bases). The sequences come from CD4+ or CD8+ T cells sorted from blood, collected in a trial of the OX40 agonist ivuxolimab. The CDR3 is CSVTGGATDTQYF. CDR3 sequence (DNA): TGCAGCGTTACGGGCGGGGCCACAGATACGCAGTATTTT.